Shown below are 25 T cell receptor beta chains from a single sample sequenced in a study of T cells in Graves' hyperthyroidism and ophthalmopathy (dated by TCRdb to about 2019). The method behind the library was multiplex PCR. The sample was run on an Illumina HiSeq 2000. The TCR beta CDR3 regions were amplified from the RNA transcripts. The TCR CDR3 was subjected to a first round of RT-PCR using the HTBI primer set and the Qiagen OneStep RT-PCR kit. TCRdb reprocessed the public reads (quality trimming at Q25 with fastp, clone calling with MiXCR) and kept in-frame beta chains. All rows with the same CDR3 protein become a single entry with the most common DNA and genes. This sample gives over 450,000 distinct CDR3 sequences in total; approximately 15% of them show up just once. The top ten constitute over 15% of the sample. Material: blood. The receptor set was obtained from a woman in her late teens or twenties with Graves' hyperthyroidism.

This clonotype was picked up a small number of times. A much larger clone sits a single nucleotide away, making a read error possible. The J gene is TRBJ1-1, the V gene TRBV28; 7 bases match TRBD1. This CDR3 has 16 amino acids. CDR1 is MDHEN, CDR2 SYDVKM, per germline. The trim removed 7 bases at V and 5 bases at J, leaving 16 bases unmatched. CDR3 bases: TGTGCCAGCACCGCCACACCGGCACAGGGGAGGACTGAAGCTTTCTTT. Translation: CASTATPAQGRTEAFF.

At least ten counts were recorded for this clonotype. The chain uses TRBV6-5 and TRBJ1-4; D unresolved. Trimming cost V 1 base and J 0 bases, with 6 bases left between them. The length of the CDR3 is 15 residues. Germline CDR1 and CDR2: MNHEY and SVGAGI. Here the CDR3 DNA reads TGTGCCAGCAGTTACTTCGGAGCAACTAATGAAAAACTGTTTTTT. Translated: CASSYFGATNEKLFF.

This chain connects TRBV27 to TRBJ1-6; D gene ambiguous. This CDR3 is built from 16 residues. V lost 4 bases and J 5 bases, leaving 15 bases between the germline ends. The germline CDR1 and CDR2 sequences are MNHEY and SMNVEV (reference sequence). CDR3 amino acids: CASSYRRGGNNSPLHF. For the CDR3, the DNA is TGTGCCAGCAGTTACCGCCGGGGAGGGAATAATTCACCCCTCCACTTT.

This clonotype was seen ten or more times. CDR3 nucleotides: TGTGCCACCAGTGATAGACAGGGAAGCACCGGGGAGCTGTTTTTT. It yields the protein CATSDRQGSTGELFF. The genes are TRBV24-1 and TRBJ2-2; 7 bases align to TRBD1. CDR1 and CDR2 from the germline V gene are KGHDR and SFDVKD. The ends lost 3 bases at V and 4 bases at J; junction bases unmatched: 4. This CDR3 has 15 amino acids.

This chain uses TRBV29-1 with TRBJ2-1; 14 positions agree with TRBD2. The CDR3 is 19 amino acids. CDR1 SQVTM and CDR2 ANQGSEA come from the germline V gene. The CDR3 region has the DNA TGCAGTGCTAGAAGGTTACGGGCCGGGACTAGCGGGAGATTCAATGAGCAGTTCTTC. It codes for CSARRLRAGTSGRFNEQFF.

The table lists this clonotype with many counts. CDR3 coding DNA: TGTGCCAGCGGGGCGGATGGAGGCTACACCTTC. Translated, it gives CASGADGGYTF. The J gene is TRBJ1-2, the V gene TRBV2; D is possibly TRBD1 (5 bases). The CDR3 length is 11 residues. Trimming removed 8 bases from V and 8 bases from J, with 12 bases in between. Germline V gene lookup returns CDR1 SNHLY and CDR2 FYNNEI.

This clonotype has only a few counts. The V gene is TRBV19, the J gene TRBJ2-1, with 8 bases matching TRBD2. This CDR3 region has 15 residues. After removal of 7 bases from V and 8 bases from J, the junction contained 13 bases not matched to a gene. Germline CDR1 and CDR2: LNHDA and SQIVND (reference sequence). CDR3 coding DNA: TGTGCCAGTAAAAAGGGGACTAGGCGTCGGGATGAGCAGTTCTTC. It codes for CASKKGTRRRDEQFF.

This clonotype showed up just a few times. The rearrangement uses TRBV5-5 and TRBJ2-7, with D perhaps being TRBD1 or TRBD2 (5 bases each). Germline CDR1 reads SGHKS; CDR2 reads YYEKEE (reference sequence). The V end lost 0 bases, the J end lost 2 bases, and 12 bases lay between the germline ends. The CDR3 is 15 amino acids. CDR3 residues: CASSLGGLITYEQYF. DNA of the CDR3: TGTGCCAGCAGCTTGGGGGGGTTGATCACCTACGAGCAGTACTTC.

This chain joins TRBV10-3 and TRBJ2-7; D is possibly TRBD1 (5 bases). CDR3 length equals 13 residues. V was clipped by 0 bases and J by 4 bases, with 7 bases between them. Germline-derived CDR1 and CDR2 are ENHRY and SYGVKD. CDR3 bases: TGTGCCATCAGTGAGTCGAACAGGTACGAGCAGTACGTC. It translates to CAISESNRYEQYV.

The rearrangement uses TRBV9 and TRBJ2-3; the match to TRBD2 covers 8 bases. V lost 0 bases, J lost 5 bases, and 8 bases stayed unmatched. CDR3 length equals 16 residues. The germline V gene encodes CDR1 SGDLS and CDR2 YYNGEE. The CDR3 DNA reads as TGTGCCAGCAGCGTAGCCGGGAGGGCCGGGGGAGATACGCAGTATTTT. Translating it yields CASSVAGRAGGDTQYF.

The chain is built from TRBV30 and TRBJ1-2; 8 positions agree with TRBD1. Germline-derived CDR1 and CDR2 are GTSNPN and SVGIG (reference sequence). The V and J ends lost 2 bases and 1 base, in that order; junction bases with no gene match: 12. This CDR3 has 17 amino acids. The CDR3 DNA reads as TGTGCCTGGAGTCCAACATCCAGACAGGGGCATAACTATGGCTACACCTTC. Protein sequence: CAWSPTSRQGHNYGYTF.

The V call is TRBV5-6, the J call TRBJ1-5; D remains ambiguous. V was pared by 2 bases and J by 7 bases, with 13 bases between. Germline V gene sequence: CDR1 SGHDT, CDR2 YYEEEE. The length of the CDR3 is 14 residues. The CDR3 DNA is TGTGCCAGCAGCTTCTGGCACCGTGACCAGCCCCAGCATTTT. Its protein is CASSFWHRDQPQHF.

This clonotype was detected many times. The chain has TRBV6-2 or TRBV6-3 and TRBJ2-1; 7 bases line up with TRBD2. J lost 7 bases, V lost 2 bases, and 8 bases had no gene match. The CDR3 runs to 15 residues. Per germline, CDR1 MNHEY and CDR2 SVGEGT. The DNA for the CDR3 is TGTGCCAGCAGTTACGGCGAGGGAGCGGGGAATGAGCAGTTCTTC. It encodes CASSYGEGAGNEQFF.

This clonotype was counted ten times or more. The chain couples TRBV2 to TRBJ2-3, with 9 bases matching TRBD1. Germline loops: CDR1 SNHLY, CDR2 FYNNEI. The CDR3 totals 15 residues. Losses at the gene ends were 8 bases for V and 5 bases for J; bases not matched to a gene: 11. The CDR3 loop reads CASVLGDRDLDTQYF. The DNA for the CDR3 is TGTGCCAGCGTGTTAGGGGACAGGGATTTAGATACGCAGTATTTT.

The sample holds many counts of this clonotype. The CDR3 nucleotides are TGTGCCAGCAACCTCGGGCGGACTGGAGACACTGAAGCTTTCTTT. It specifies CASNLGRTGDTEAFF. V usage is TRBV2 and J usage is TRBJ1-1; D is undetermined. V shed 7 bases and J shed 3 bases, with 18 bases lying between them. From germline, CDR1 is SNHLY and CDR2 FYNNEI. The CDR3 runs to 15 residues. Looking up the rest from reference TRBV2 and TRBJ1-1 gives the full variable domain: EPEVTQTPSHQVTQMGQEVILRCVPISNHLYFYWYRQILGQKVEFLVSFYNNEISEKSEIFDDQFSVERPDGSNFTLKIRSTKLEDSAMYFCASNLGRTGDTEAFFGQGTRLTVV.

This clonotype was found many times. The J gene is TRBJ2-5, the V gene TRBV2; D is unclear. Trimming removed 7 bases at V and 1 base at J, with 7 bases between. The CDR3 contains 12 residues. The germline V gene has CDR1 SNHLY and CDR2 FYNNEI. The CDR3 sequence is CASNGLQETQYF. The CDR3 nucleotides are TGTGCCAGCAACGGGCTCCAAGAGACCCAGTACTTC.

Turning to this clonotype: At one end, the junction sequence differs from germline, possibly due to a read error. This chain uses TRBV11-1 with TRBJ2-2; possible D gene TRBD1, 5 bases. In germline, CDR1 is SGHAT, CDR2 FQDESV (reference sequence). The CDR3 contains 17 residues. In nucleotides, the CDR3 is TGCGCCAGCAACCATTCGGTGGCCAGGGAAGCCCCCGGGGAGCTGTTTTTT. This sequence encodes CASNHSVAREAPGELFF.

This clonotype has ten or more counts. The CDR3 is CASRGGLAGDNEQFF. Written as DNA, the CDR3 is TGTGCCAGCAGGGGTGGTTTAGCGGGAGACAATGAGCAGTTCTTC. This rearrangement joins TRBV6-1 to TRBJ2-1; 9 bases align to TRBD2. V lost 6 bases, J lost 5 bases, and 8 bases stayed unmatched. The CDR3 contains 15 residues. The germline V gene has CDR1 MNHNS and CDR2 SASEGT.

Only a few counts were recorded for this clonotype. The chain employs TRBV5-1 and TRBJ2-3, with D possibly matching TRBD2 (6 bases). V was trimmed by 6 bases and J by 1 base, leaving 9 bases between them. Germline assignment: CDR1 SGHRS and CDR2 YFSETQ. The CDR3 loop spans 13 amino acids. The CDR3, as DNA: TGCGCCAGCATGGAGGGACGCACAGATACGCAGTATTTT. Translation gives CASMEGRTDTQYF.

The count of this clonotype is one. The chain carries TRBV12-5 and TRBJ1-2, with TRBD1 matching over 8 bases. The germline V gene encodes CDR1 LGHNT and CDR2 FRNRAP. This CDR3 comprises 15 residues. The trim removed 6 bases at V and 2 bases at J, leaving 8 bases unmatched. The chain's CDR3 is CASGYTGGRNYGYTF. The CDR3 DNA reads TGTGCTAGTGGCTATACAGGGGGACGGAACTATGGCTACACCTTC.

The chain couples TRBV12-3 or TRBV12-4 to TRBJ1-3; TRBD1 is a possible D gene (5 bases). This CDR3 comprises 14 residues. Trimming removed 6 bases at V and 2 bases at J, with 11 bases between. The CDR3 region has the DNA TGTGCCAGCAGAGCGGGGGGGACTGGAAACACCATATATTTT. Amino acid sequence: CASRAGGTGNTIYF.

This clonotype appeared a few times. The chain has TRBV15 and TRBJ2-1; TRBD1 or TRBD2 may be the D gene (5 bases each). Trimming cost V 0 bases and J 7 bases, with 16 bases left between them. Germline V lookup: CDR1 LNHNV, CDR2 YYDKDF (reference sequence). This CDR3 is 16 amino acids long. For the CDR3, the DNA is TGTGCCACCAGCAGAGATCTTGGGGGATGGAGTAATGAGCAGTTCTTC. Its protein product is CATSRDLGGWSNEQFF.

This clonotype was detected many times. The genes are TRBV25-1 and TRBJ2-7; 10 nucleotides agree with TRBD1. The germline V gene has CDR1 MGHDK and CDR2 SYGVNS. V shed 6 bases and J 2 bases; nucleotides not matched to a gene: 7. This CDR3 spans 15 amino acids. The CDR3 sequence: CASSHGQGGPYEQYF. The CDR3 DNA reads TGTGCCAGCAGCCACGGACAGGGGGGCCCCTACGAGCAGTACTTC.

This clonotype has only a few counts. This chain connects TRBV7-2 to TRBJ2-5, with unresolved D. V was cut by 5 bases and J by 3 bases, with 19 bases left in between. This CDR3 spans 16 amino acids. Looked up from germline, CDR1 is SGHTA and CDR2 is FQGNSA. CDR3 loop: CASSAPPGGPKETQYF. DNA of the CDR3: TGTGCCAGCAGCGCCCCTCCCGGCGGACCGAAAGAGACCCAGTACTTC.

This clonotype was seen many times. This chain joins TRBV6-2 or TRBV6-3 and TRBJ2-7, with 8 bases identical to TRBD1. Germline CDR1 is MNHEY and CDR2 is SVGEGT. The CDR3 has 13 amino acids. The J segment lost 2 bases and the V segment lost 6 bases, leaving 3 bases of the junction unmatched. The CDR3 DNA reads TGTGCCAGCAGACGGACAGGGACCTACGAGCAGTACGTC. Translating it yields CASRRTGTYEQYV.